This T cell receptor (beta chain) comes out of a study of shared clonotypes between healthy human individuals. General observations from the study: Among a few donors, about 5% of naive CD4 clonotypes were found in common.

This clone was seen just once. What it binds is not known. Here immunoSEQ multiplex PCR was the method, and the copy in TCRdb shows in-frame clones only, minus some. Seen here are roughly 1,500,000 clones, approximately 98.5% observed once, and the top ten hold roughly 0.35%. The CDR3 extends over 15 amino acids. In germline, CDR1 is KGHSH, CDR2 LQKENI. The V gene end was trimmed by 5 bases and the J gene end by 5 bases; junction bases not matched to a gene: 10. The V gene is TRBV18, the J gene TRBJ1-2; 8 nucleotides align to TRBD1. The receptor was isolated from a man in his thirties or forties in good health. Specimen: naive CD4+ T cells sorted from blood. Indicated subset: CD45RA+ positively selected. The CDR3 DNA is TGTGCCAGCTCAACTCTCGACAGGGGAGGGTATGGCTACACCTTC. This sequence encodes CASSTLDRGGYGYTF.